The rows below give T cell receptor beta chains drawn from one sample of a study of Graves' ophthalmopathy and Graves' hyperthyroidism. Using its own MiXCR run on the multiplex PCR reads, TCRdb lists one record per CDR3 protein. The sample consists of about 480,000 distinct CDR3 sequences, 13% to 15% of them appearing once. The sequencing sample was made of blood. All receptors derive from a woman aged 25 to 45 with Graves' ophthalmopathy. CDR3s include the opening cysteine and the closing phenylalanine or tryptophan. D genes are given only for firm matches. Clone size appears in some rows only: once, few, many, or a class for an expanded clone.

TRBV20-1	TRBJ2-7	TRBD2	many	TGCAGTGCGCAAAGGAGGAGCGGGAGCCCCTACGAGCAGTACTTC	CSAQRRSGSPYEQYF
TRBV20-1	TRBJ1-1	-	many	TGCAGTGCTATCGACGGGGCTTGGGCTGGAGCTTTCTTT	CSAIDGAWAGAFF
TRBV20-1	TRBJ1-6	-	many	TGCAGTGCTCGGATCGTCTATAATTCACCCCTCCACTTT	CSARIVYNSPLHF
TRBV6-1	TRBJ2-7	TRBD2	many	TGTGCCAGCAGCCCGCCACAGAGCGGGATTGACTACGAGCAGTACTTC	CASSPPQSGIDYEQYF
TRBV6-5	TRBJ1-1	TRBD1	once	TGTGCCAGCAGTTACCACGGACAGGGGGCCAAAAAGGCTTTCTTT	CASSYHGQGAKKAFF
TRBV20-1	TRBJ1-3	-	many	TGCAGTGCTCGCCAGGGAACCCACACCATATATTTT	CSARQGTHTIYF
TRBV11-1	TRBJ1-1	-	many	TGTGCCAGCAGCTTAGCAGGGCCCATCGTTGCAGGGCGGTGGAACACTGAAGCTTTCTTT	CASSLAGPIVAGRWNTEAFF
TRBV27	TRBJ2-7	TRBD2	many	TGTGCCAGCAGTTCTGGACTAGCGGGTGACGAGCAGTACTTC	CASSSGLAGDEQYF
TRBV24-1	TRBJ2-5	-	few	TGTGCCACCAGTGATCTTCAGAGGGGGACTTGGACCCAGTACTTC	CATSDLQRGTWTQYF
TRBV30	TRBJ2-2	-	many	TGTGCCTGGAGTGTAAGGATCACCGGGGAGCTGTTTTTT	CAWSVRITGELFF
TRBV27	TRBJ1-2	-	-	TGTGCCAGCAGCGCAACCTCGGACTTCTATGGCTACACCTTC	CASSATSDFYGYTF
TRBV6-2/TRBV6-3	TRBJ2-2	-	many	TGTGCCAGCAGAAGTCGGGGGGCGATGAGCACCGGGGAGCTGTTTTTT	CASRSRGAMSTGELFF
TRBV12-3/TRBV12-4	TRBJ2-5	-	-	TGTGCCAGCAGTCCCCTGACTAGAAGGGAGACCCAGTACTTC	CASSPLTRRETQYF
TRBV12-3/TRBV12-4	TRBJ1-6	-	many	TGTGCCAGCAGCCTTGGGCAGGGCTCATATAATTCACCCCTCCACTTT	CASSLGQGSYNSPLHF
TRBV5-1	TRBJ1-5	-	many	TGCGCCAGCAGACCGGGTTCGGGGAGGGATAATCAGCCCCAGCATTTT	CASRPGSGRDNQPQHF
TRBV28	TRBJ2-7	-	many	TGTGCCAGCAGTTTTATGGGGGAGCAGTACTTC	CASSFMGEQYF
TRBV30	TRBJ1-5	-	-	TGTGCCTGGAGCCAGTCCTCGGATCAGCCCCAGCATTTT	CAWSQSSDQPQHF
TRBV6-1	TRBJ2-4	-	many	TGTGCCAGCAGTGAGGTGGATCTAGCCAAAAACATTCAGTACTTC	CASSEVDLAKNIQYF
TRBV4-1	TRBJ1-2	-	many	TGCGCCAGCAGCCAAGTAGGTCGGCGACTCCTCTATGGCTACACCTTC	CASSQVGRRLLYGYTF
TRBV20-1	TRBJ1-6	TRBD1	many	TGCAGTGCTAGAGATCCCCCGGGACAGGGAAATTCACCCCTCCACTTT	CSARDPPGQGNSPLHF
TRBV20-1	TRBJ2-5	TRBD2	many	TGCAGTGCTTGGGACTACCAAGAAACCCAGTACTTC	CSAWDYQETQYF
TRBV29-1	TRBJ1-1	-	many	TGCAGCGCTAATAAGGCGGTGAACACTGAAGCTTTCTTT	CSANKAVNTEAFF
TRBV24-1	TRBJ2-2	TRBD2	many	TGTGCCACCAGTGAGGGGCGGGAGGCCGGGGAGCTGTTTTTT	CATSEGREAGELFF
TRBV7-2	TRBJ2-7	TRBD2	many	TGTGCCAGCAGGGTGGACACGGGACTAGCGGGAGGCTATATCTACGAGCAGTACTTC	CASRVDTGLAGGYIYEQYF
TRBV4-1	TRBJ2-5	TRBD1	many	TGCGCCAGCAGCGGGACAGAAGAGACCCAGTACTTC	CASSGTEETQYF
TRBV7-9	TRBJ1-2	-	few	TGTGCCAGCAGCTCGGGGACGGCTCCGCGGGATGGCTACACCTTC	CASSSGTAPRDGYTF
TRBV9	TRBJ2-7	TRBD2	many	TGTGCCAGCAGCGCCACCAGCGGGGGGGCGTACGAGCAGTACTTC	CASSATSGGAYEQYF
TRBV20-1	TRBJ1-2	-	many	TGCAGTGCTGCCGGGGAGAATCGCTACACCTTC	CSAAGENRYTF
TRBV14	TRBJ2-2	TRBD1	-	TGTGCCAGCAGCCAAAACCCAGGGGGCAGCACCGGGGAGCTGTTTTTT	CASSQNPGGSTGELFF
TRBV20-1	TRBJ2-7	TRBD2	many	TGCAGTGCTAGTCCTCCCGGGACTAGCGGCACCTACGAGCAGTACTTC	CSASPPGTSGTYEQYF
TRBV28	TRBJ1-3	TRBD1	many	TGTGCCAGCAGGCGCACAGGGGGCCAAGGAAACACCATATATTTT	CASRRTGGQGNTIYF
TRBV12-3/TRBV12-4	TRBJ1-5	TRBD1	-	TGTGCCAGCAGGCAGGGGGCAAATCAGCCCCAGCATTTT	CASRQGANQPQHF
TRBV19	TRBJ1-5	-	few	TGTGCCAGTAGTCTGCAGGGACCCCAGCCCCAGCATTTT	CASSLQGPQPQHF
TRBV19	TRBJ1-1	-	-	TGTGCCAGTAGCCCCTTACAGGCCTTGATCACTGAAGCTTTCTTT	CASSPLQALITEAFF
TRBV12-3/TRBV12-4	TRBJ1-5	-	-	TGTGCCAGGAGTTTGATGGGCAATCAGCCCCAGCATTTT	CARSLMGNQPQHF
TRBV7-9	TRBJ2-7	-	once	TGTGCCAGCAGCTTACAGGTTCAACCCTACGAGCAGTACTTC	CASSLQVQPYEQYF
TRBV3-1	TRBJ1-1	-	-	TGTGCCAGCAGCCAAAACGGGGTAGGGAGGGAAAAAACTGAAGCTTTCTTT	CASSQNGVGREKTEAFF
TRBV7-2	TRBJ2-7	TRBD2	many	TGTGCCAGCAGCTTAGAAGGCGGGGGGCACTACGAGCAGTACTTC	CASSLEGGGHYEQYF
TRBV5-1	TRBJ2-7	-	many	TGCGCCAGCAGACCTGCGGGCGGGACCTACGAGCAGTACTTC	CASRPAGGTYEQYF
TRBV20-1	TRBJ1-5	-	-	TGCAGTGTCCGTCCAGCTGCTTATAGCAATCAGCCCCAGCATTTT	CSVRPAAYSNQPQHF
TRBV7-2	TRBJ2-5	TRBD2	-	TGTGCCAGCAGCTTGGCGGCTAGCGGGACTGAGACCCAGTACTTC	CASSLAASGTETQYF
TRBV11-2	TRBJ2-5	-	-	TGTGCCAGCAGCTCACAACAGACTAGTCAAGAGACCCAGTACTTC	CASSSQQTSQETQYF
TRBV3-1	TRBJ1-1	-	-	TGTGCCAGCAGCCAAGATCGGTACGGAGCTTTCTTT	CASSQDRYGAFF
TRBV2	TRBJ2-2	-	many	TGTGCCAGCAGTGAAACAGCGAACACCGGGGAGCTGTTTTTT	CASSETANTGELFF
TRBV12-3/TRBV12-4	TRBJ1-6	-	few	TGTGCCAGCGGATGGGGTACTTCACCCCTCCACTTT	CASGWGTSPLHF
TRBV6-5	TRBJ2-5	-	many	TGTGCCAGCAGTTACTCCGTAGGTGCATGGCAACGAGAGACCCAGTACTTC	CASSYSVGAWQRETQYF
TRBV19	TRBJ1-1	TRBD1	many	TGTGCCAGTACCATCCTCTGGAGGGGGCAGAGAGAAGCTTTCTTT	CASTILWRGQREAFF
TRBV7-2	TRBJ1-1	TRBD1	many	TGTGCCAGCAGCACCCGACAGGGGGCGAACACTGAAGCTTTCTTT	CASSTRQGANTEAFF
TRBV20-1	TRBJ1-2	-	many	TGCAGTGCTAGAGTAGGGGGTGGCTACACCTTC	CSARVGGGYTF